This T cell receptor (beta chain) was captured in a study of blood T cells in healthy people across ages. Background on the study: Template switching captured about one barcoded beta molecule per two T cells. Study findings and constraints: What prevented conclusive comparison of naive and antigen-experienced cells was that PBMCs were unsorted.

With regard to this clonotype: What it recognizes is unknown. This likely comes from a read error, as the CDR3 has no conserved phenylalanine or tryptophan at its end.

Primed by a sample-barcoded 5' primer and a J-beta primer mix, a second PCR proceeded for about 6 to 12 cycles. Unique molecular identifiers of 12 random nucleotides labeled each cDNA. Each CDR3 protein gets one entry after TCRdb re-called the 5' RACE reads with MiXCR. The sample carries roughly 2 million distinct CDR3 sequences, approximately 50% recorded once. CDR3 length: 16 amino acids. The ends were cut back, 3 bases at V and 2 bases at J, with 15 bases in the middle. Sequenced input: blood. The source of this sequence is a woman aged 40 to 50 in good health. This rearrangement joins TRBV12-3 or TRBV12-4 to TRBJ2-3, with D perhaps matching TRBD1 (6 bases). The CDR3 loop is CASSFGDNTFTDTQYY. The CDR3 nucleotides are TGTGCCAGCAGTTTCGGGGACAACACGTTCACAGATACGCAGTATTAT.